This section outlines one T cell receptor beta chain sequence together with its context. Its matching antigen is unknown. In the PCR, 60 Vbeta and 13 Jbeta primers were used. The repertoire was sequenced with immunoSEQ multiplex PCR; TCRdb's copy has only in-frame clones and lacks some. Of under 150,000 clones detected, 73% appear once; the ten largest clones hold over 1%. This record comes from a study of cytomegalovirus exposure and HLA in healthy donors. Findings of the study overall: Solely CMV serostatus was available to characterize immune exposure.

The V and J ends lost 0 bases and 6 bases respectively, with 11 bases between them. CDR1 and CDR2 from the germline V gene are MNHEY and SVGAGI. The CDR3 is 14 amino acids. The clonotype was recovered from a woman in her forties in good health and CMV-seronegative. Sequenced input: PBMCs. The rearrangement uses TRBV6-5 and TRBJ1-2; unclear D gene. The CDR3 DNA follows: TGTGCCAGCAGTTACTCGGGCAGGTCTGATGGCTACACCTTC. It codes for CASSYSGRSDGYTF.